These 17 T cell receptor beta chains share one sample of origin, sequenced in a study of neoadjuvant anti-PD-1 for oral cavity cancer. Using immunoSEQ multiplex PCR, the repertoire was profiled, and TCRdb retains in-frame clones only, with some absent. The sample lists 73,000 or so clones, 70% to 90% occurring once. Sample time point: after neoadjuvant nivolumab, at surgical resection. Sequenced material: PBMCs, taken after nivolumab (anti-PD-1) treatment. Receptors were obtained from a person aged 40 to 85 with oral cavity squamous cell carcinoma.

This chain uses TRBV6-1 with TRBJ2-3; 8 nucleotides match TRBD2. There are 15 residues in the CDR3. Looked up from germline, CDR1 is MNHNS and CDR2 is SASEGT. J gave up 3 bases and V 5 bases, and 7 bases lay outside the gene matches. The CDR3 region is CASSSQRERTDTQYF. The CDR3 bases are TGTGCCAGCAGTAGCCAGCGGGAGAGGACAGATACGCAGTATTTT.

V and J are TRBV7-3 and TRBJ2-7; 9 nucleotides match TRBD2. The CDR3 contains 14 residues. Germline V lookup: CDR1 SGHTA, CDR2 FQGTGA. V lost 1 base and J lost 6; bases outside the gene matches: 4. The CDR3 region is CASSLNSGSTEQYF. In DNA form, the CDR3 reads TGTGCCAGCAGCTTAAATAGCGGGAGCACCGAGCAGTACTTC.

This clone has just a few counts. The V call is TRBV2, the J call TRBJ2-2; 11 bases are shared with TRBD1. CDR1 and CDR2 (germline): SNHLY, FYNNEI. With 5 bases clipped from V and 8 bases from J, the junction kept 7 bases outside the gene matches. The CDR3 is 15 amino acids. Here the CDR3 DNA reads TGTGCCAGCAGTCACCCGGGGACAGGGGGAGGGGAGCTGTTTTTT. Residues: CASSHPGTGGGELFF.

The rearrangement uses TRBV2 and TRBJ2-4; 9 bases align to TRBD1. This CDR3 is built from 15 residues. The V gene's germline CDR1 is SNHLY and CDR2 FYNNEI. V trimming: 2 bases; J trimming: 5 bases; junction bases outside the gene matches: 4. CDR3 DNA sequence: TGTGCCAGCAGTGAACAGTGGGACAGGGAAAACATTCAGTACTTC. Protein: CASSEQWDRENIQYF. The variable domain in full, with the rest retrieved from reference TRBV2 and TRBJ2-4, is EPEVTQTPSHQVTQMGQEVILRCVPISNHLYFYWYRQILGQKVEFLVSFYNNEISEKSEIFDDQFSVERPDGSNFTLKIRSTKLEDSAMYFCASSEQWDRENIQYFGAGTRLSVL.

This clone was seen only once. V and J are TRBV19 and TRBJ1-1, with 7 bases identical to TRBD1. The CDR3 has 14 amino acids. V dropped 3 bases and J dropped 5; count of bases not matched to a gene: 6. Germline assignment: CDR1 LNHDA and CDR2 SQIVND (reference sequence). DNA for the CDR3: TGTGCCAGTAGTATCCGACAGGGCGGAACTGAAGCTTTCTTT. It is translated as CASSIRQGGTEAFF.

In the case of this clone: Mismatch with germline at one junction end may stem from a read error. The chain carries TRBV6-6 and TRBJ2-7; D unresolved. The CDR3 totals 12 residues. Germline CDR1 is MNHNY and CDR2 is SVGAGI (reference sequence). CDR3 nucleotides: TGTGCCAGCAGTTACGATGCGTTATTCTTGCACTTC. It is translated as CASSYDALFLHF.

This clone was counted once. The V call is TRBV12-5, the J call TRBJ1-1, with 7 positions matching TRBD1. The V gene's germline CDR1 is LGHNT and CDR2 FRNRAP. The CDR3 loop spans 14 amino acids. Trimming removed 5 bases from V and 10 bases from J; junction bases left unmatched: 13. CDR3 protein: CASGGQGGSGRAFF. CDR3 in DNA: TGTGCTAGTGGTGGGCAAGGGGGCTCCGGGAGAGCTTTCTTT. The full variable domain, completed using reference TRBV12-5 and TRBJ1-1, is DARVTQTPRHKVTEMGQEVTMRCQPILGHNTVFWYRQTMMQGLELLAYFRNRAPLDDSGMPKDRFSAEMPDATLATLKIQPSEPRDSAVYFCASGGQGGSGRAFFGQGTRLTVV.

The chain links TRBV19 to TRBJ2-3; 8 bases align to TRBD2. The V gene's germline CDR1 is LNHDA and CDR2 SQIVND (reference sequence). The CDR3 sequence is 12 residues long. After removal of 4 bases from V and 6 bases from J, the junction contained 0 bases not matched to a gene. In DNA, the CDR3 is TGTGCCAGTAGTACTAGCGGGGATACGCAGTATTTT. This encodes CASSTSGDTQYF.

The rearrangement links TRBV2 to TRBJ2-7, with D uncertain. Trimming shortened V by 2 bases and J by 3 bases, and 8 bases separated the two germline ends. Germline V gene lookup returns CDR1 SNHLY and CDR2 FYNNEI. The CDR3 length is 13 residues. Here the CDR3 DNA reads TGTGCCAGCAGTGAACCTAATCGCTACGAGCAGTACTTC. It translates to CASSEPNRYEQYF.

The chain is built from TRBV10-3 and TRBJ2-1; 14 nucleotides match TRBD2. The J segment lost 8 bases and the V segment lost 5 bases, leaving 8 bases of the junction unmatched. CDR1 is ENHRY and CDR2 is SYGVKD in the germline V gene. The CDR3 extends over 16 amino acids. The CDR3 nucleotides read TGTGCCATCAGTACCGGGACTAGCGGGAGTCCCGATGAGCAGTTCTTC. Its protein is CAISTGTSGSPDEQFF.

The J gene is TRBJ1-2, the V gene TRBV4-2, with 7 bases that match TRBD1. Per germline, CDR1 LGHNA and CDR2 YNFKEQ. There are 14 residues in the CDR3. J gave up 4 bases and V 1 base, and 3 bases lay outside the gene matches. CDR3 residues: CASSQGGDSYGYTF. The CDR3 coding sequence is TGTGCCAGCAGCCAAGGGGGGGACAGCTATGGCTACACCTTC.

The chain couples TRBV27 to TRBJ2-7; tentatively, D is TRBD1 or TRBD2 (6 bases each). Trimming cost V 7 bases and J 3 bases, with 19 bases left between them. Germline CDR1 is MNHEY and CDR2 is SMNVEV (reference sequence). The length of the CDR3 is 15 residues. This CDR3 is CASTSLGGLSYEQYF. The CDR3 nucleotides are TGTGCCAGCACCTCCCTAGGGGGGCTTAGCTACGAGCAGTACTTC.

This rearrangement joins TRBV10-3 to TRBJ2-6, with TRBD1 identical over 8 bases. The CDR3 contains 17 residues. V was clipped by 4 bases and J by 0 bases; unmatched bases: 5. Germline V gene sequence: CDR1 ENHRY, CDR2 SYGVKD. The chain's CDR3 is CAISATGAGSGANVLTF. CDR3 in DNA: TGTGCCATCAGTGCGACAGGGGCCGGCTCTGGGGCCAACGTCCTGACTTTC.

DNA for the CDR3: TGTGCCAGCAGTTTATCTAGCCCGAGGGGCTACACCTTC. Encoded protein: CASSLSSPRGYTF. The genes are TRBV28 and TRBJ1-2; D uncertain. V lost 1 base to trimming and J lost 8 bases, with 11 bases between them. The germline gives CDR1 MDHEN, CDR2 SYDVKM. The CDR3 sequence is 13 residues long.

The V call is TRBV4-2, the J call TRBJ2-7, with 10 bases identical to TRBD1. V lost 5 bases to trimming and J lost 3 bases; unmatched junction nucleotides: 4. CDR3 length equals 14 residues. Germline V lookup: CDR1 LGHNA, CDR2 YNFKEQ. The CDR3 region is CASSVDRGLYEQYF. CDR3 DNA sequence: TGTGCCAGCAGCGTCGACAGGGGGCTCTACGAGCAGTACTTC.

The chain recombines TRBV10-2 with TRBJ1-5; D perhaps matches TRBD1 (6 bases). CDR3 length: 13 residues. Trimming took off 8 bases at V and 7 bases at J, with 15 bases between the two ends. Germline CDR1 is WSHSY and CDR2 is SAAADI. The CDR3: CASQTGLGQPQHF. CDR3 bases: TGCGCCAGCCAAACAGGGCTCGGACAGCCCCAGCATTTT.

This rearrangement joins TRBV6-1 to TRBJ2-3, with TRBD1 matching 9 bases. The CDR3 contains 14 residues. J was trimmed by 4 bases and V by 6 bases; bases with no gene match: 5. Germline loops: CDR1 MNHNS, CDR2 SASEGT. This chain's CDR3 is CASRAQGAADTQYF. CDR3 coding DNA: TGTGCCAGCAGAGCACAGGGGGCGGCAGATACGCAGTATTTT.